The T cell receptor (beta chain) described here comes from a study of CD8 T cells in Susac syndrome. The study's findings and limits: The study recognized that the number of individuals in its TCR sequencing and HLA analysis was relatively small.

This clonotype was counted a single time. Its matching antigen is unknown. CDR3 size: 12 residues. Germline values: CDR1 MNHEY, CDR2 SVGAGI. Trimming took off 0 bases at V and 12 bases at J, with 9 bases between the two ends. The T cells that were sequenced for TCR beta were CD8+ and CD4+ cells from blood. TEMRA cells underwent FACS enrichment and CD8+ and CD4+ T cells underwent negative isolation. Reverse transcription of about 0.45 to 1 ug RNA was performed with random hexamers. TCR beta CDR3 was amplified by immunoSEQ multiplex PCR. This amplification extended across 54 Vbeta and 13 Jbeta segments. Each CDR3 protein is one row after TCRdb ran MiXCR on the immunoSEQ multiplex PCR reads. The sample holds roughly 180,000 distinct CDR3 sequences, around 94% seen once.

The sample consisted of CD4+ T cells from PBMCs. V and J are TRBV6-5 and TRBJ2-1, with a possible D match to TRBD2 (6 bases). The sequence came from a human donor in good health. CDR3 residues: CASSYSGLRQFF. The CDR3 bases are TGTGCCAGCAGTTACTCTGGACTACGGCAGTTCTTC.